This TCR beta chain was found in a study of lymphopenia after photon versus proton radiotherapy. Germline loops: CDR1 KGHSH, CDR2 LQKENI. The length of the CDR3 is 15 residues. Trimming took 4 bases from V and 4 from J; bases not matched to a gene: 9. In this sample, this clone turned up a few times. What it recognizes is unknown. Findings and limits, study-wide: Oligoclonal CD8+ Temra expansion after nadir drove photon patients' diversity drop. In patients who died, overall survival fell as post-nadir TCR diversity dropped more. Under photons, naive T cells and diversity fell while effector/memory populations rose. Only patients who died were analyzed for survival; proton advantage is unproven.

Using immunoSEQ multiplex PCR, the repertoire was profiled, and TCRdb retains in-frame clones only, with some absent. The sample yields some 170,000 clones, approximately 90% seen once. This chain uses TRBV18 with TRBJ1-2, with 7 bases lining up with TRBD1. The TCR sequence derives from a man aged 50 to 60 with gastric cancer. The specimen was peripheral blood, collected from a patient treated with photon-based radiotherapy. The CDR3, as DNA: TGTGCCAGCTCACTCGGGACAGCCCCTATCTATGGCTACACCTTC. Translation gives CASSLGTAPIYGYTF.